The sequence of this T cell receptor (beta chain) was determined in a study of identical twins. Germline V CDR1 and CDR2: MDHEN, SYDVKM. The ends lost 4 bases at V and 6 bases at J; junction bases unmatched: 5. This CDR3 contains 13 residues. This clonotype has more than one count but fewer than ten. Template switching added a universal primer site, and cDNA bore unique molecular identifiers. TCRdb recomputed calls from the 5' RACE reads with MiXCR, one row per CDR3 protein. The data hold approximately 890,000 distinct CDR3 sequences, with 9% to 15% observed a single time. This same sample was also part of a study on yellow fever vaccine responses in identical twins.

Sequenced input: PBMCs. This sequence was found in a woman between 18 and 29 years old in good health. V and J are TRBV28 and TRBJ2-7; 8 bases line up with TRBD2. CDR3 residues: CASSSAGVSEQYF. In DNA, the CDR3 is TGTGCCAGCAGTTCAGCGGGAGTTTCCGAGCAGTACTTC.